Given below is one T cell receptor (beta chain) in context. The CDR3 spans 16 residues. Trimming at V came to 1 base and at J to 5 bases, leaving 7 bases not matched to a gene. Germline CDR1 is LGHNA and CDR2 is YNFKEQ. The PCR used 60 Vbeta and 13 Jbeta primers. Original methodology: It was a later analysis that counted tens of millions of unique TCR beta chains, of which roughly 10 million were shared. Method: immunoSEQ multiplex PCR; TCRdb's copy keeps in-frame clones and lacks some. The D gene and trimming were derived from the DNA, and the V and J assignments and clone size from that table. The sample includes 150,000 to 200,000 clones, about 75% of them seen just once. The data stem from a study of cytomegalovirus exposure and HLA in healthy donors. Study at large: Findings of an earlier analysis included over 95 million unique TCR beta sequences from roughly 200 million T cells.

This sequence originates from a woman in her 50s in good health and CMV-seropositive. Sequencing was done on a sample of PBMCs. The chain uses TRBV4-2 and TRBJ1-5, with TRBD1 matching over 8 bases. For the CDR3, the DNA is TGTGCCAGCAGCCAAGCCGGACAGGGTGGGGATCAGCCCCAGCATTTT. Protein sequence: CASSQAGQGGDQPQHF.